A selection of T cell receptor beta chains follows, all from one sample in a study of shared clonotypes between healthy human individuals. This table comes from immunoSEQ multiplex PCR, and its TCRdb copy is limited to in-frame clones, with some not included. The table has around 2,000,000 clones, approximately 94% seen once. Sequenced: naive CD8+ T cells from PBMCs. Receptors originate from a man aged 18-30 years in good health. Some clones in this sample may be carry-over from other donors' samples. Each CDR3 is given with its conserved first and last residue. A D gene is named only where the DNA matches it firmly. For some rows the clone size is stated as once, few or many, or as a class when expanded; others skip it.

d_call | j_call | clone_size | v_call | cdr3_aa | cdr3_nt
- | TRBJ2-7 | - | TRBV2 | CASSEPRENSEQYF | TGTGCCAGCAGTGAACCCAGGGAAAACTCCGAGCAGTACTTC
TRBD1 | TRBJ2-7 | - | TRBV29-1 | CSVATGVSYEQYF | TGCAGCGTCGCCACAGGGGTCTCCTACGAGCAGTACTTC
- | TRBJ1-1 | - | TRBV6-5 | CASGWTEATWSEAFF | TGTGCCAGTGGATGGACGGAGGCAACATGGAGTGAAGCTTTCTTT
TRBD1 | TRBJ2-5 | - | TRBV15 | CATSSRQGEETQYF | TGTGCCACCAGCAGTCGACAGGGAGAAGAGACCCAGTACTTC
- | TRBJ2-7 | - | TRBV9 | CASSPLGQPYEQYF | TGTGCCAGCAGCCCGCTAGGACAACCTTACGAGCAGTACTTC
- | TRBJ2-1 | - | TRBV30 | CALGESSYNEQFF | TGTGCCTTGGGGGAGAGCTCCTACAATGAGCAGTTCTTC
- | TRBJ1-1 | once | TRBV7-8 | CASTQGGGRGTEAFF | TGTGCCAGCACCCAAGGGGGAGGACGGGGCACTGAAGCTTTCTTT
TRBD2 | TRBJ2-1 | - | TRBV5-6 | CASSPTSGRAPTVDEQFF | TGTGCCAGCAGCCCGACTAGCGGGAGGGCCCCAACCGTTGATGAGCAGTTCTTC
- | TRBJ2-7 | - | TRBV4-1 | CASSSTLAGYEQYF | TGCGCCAGCAGCTCAACTTTGGCCGGTTACGAGCAGTACTTC
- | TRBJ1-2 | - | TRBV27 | CASRFGRSYGYTF | TGTGCCAGCAGATTCGGACGGAGCTATGGCTACACCTTC
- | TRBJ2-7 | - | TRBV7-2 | CASSSRTEPDYEQYF | TGTGCCAGCAGCTCGAGGACAGAGCCTGACTACGAGCAGTACTTC
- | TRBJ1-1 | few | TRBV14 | CASSQPQGWSTEAFF | TGTGCCAGCAGCCAACCTCAGGGTTGGAGCACTGAAGCTTTCTTT
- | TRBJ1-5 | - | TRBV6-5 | CTSSDDQPQHF | TGTACCAGCAGTGACGATCAGCCCCAGCATTTT
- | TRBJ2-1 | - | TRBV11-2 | CASSLGPPPYPYNEQFF | TGTGCCAGCAGCTTAGGTCCCCCCCCCTACCCCTACAATGAGCAGTTCTTC
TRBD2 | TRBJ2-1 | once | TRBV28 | CASRRKTSSASSIHNEQFF | TGTGCCAGCAGGCGGAAGACTAGCAGCGCATCGAGTATACACAATGAGCAGTTCTTC
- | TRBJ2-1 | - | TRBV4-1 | CASSPYWKSSYNEQFF | TGCGCCAGCAGCCCCTACTGGAAGAGCTCCTACAATGAGCAGTTCTTC
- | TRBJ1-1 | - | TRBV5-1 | CASRGDLLDTEAFF | TGCGCCAGCAGGGGGGACCTGTTGGACACTGAAGCTTTCTTT
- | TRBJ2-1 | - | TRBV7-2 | CASSSYEQFF | TGTGCCAGCAGCAGCTATGAGCAGTTCTTC
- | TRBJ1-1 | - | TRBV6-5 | CASSYRIHSRESEAFF | TGTGCCAGCAGTTACCGAATCCACAGCCGGGAGTCTGAAGCTTTCTTT
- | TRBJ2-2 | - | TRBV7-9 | CATQDREENTGELFF | TGTGCAACACAAGATCGGGAAGAGAACACCGGGGAGCTGTTTTTT
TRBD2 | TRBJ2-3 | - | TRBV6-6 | CATWRAGAADTQYF | TGTGCCACCTGGCGGGCGGGAGCCGCAGATACGCAGTATTTT
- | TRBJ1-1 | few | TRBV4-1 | CASSQGPGSGVTEAFF | TGCGCCAGCAGCCAAGGACCCGGGTCGGGGGTCACTGAAGCTTTCTTT
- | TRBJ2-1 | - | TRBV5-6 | CASSYSGEQFF | TGTGCCAGCAGCTACTCGGGAGAGCAGTTCTTC
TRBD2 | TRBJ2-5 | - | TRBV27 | CASKGTSGKETQYF | TGTGCCAGCAAAGGGACTAGCGGGAAAGAGACCCAGTACTTC
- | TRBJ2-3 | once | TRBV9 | CASSDFLHTQYF | TGTGCCAGCAGCGATTTCCTCCATACGCAGTATTTT
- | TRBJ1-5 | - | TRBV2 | CASTPPGVNSNQPQHF | TGTGCCAGCACGCCCCCCGGGGTGAATAGCAATCAGCCCCAGCATTTT
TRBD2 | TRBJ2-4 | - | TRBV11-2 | CASSSRLAGVVKNIQYF | TGTGCCAGCAGCTCCCGGCTAGCGGGAGTGGTCAAAAACATTCAGTACTTC
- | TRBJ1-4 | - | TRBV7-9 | CASSRGPTNEKLFF | TGTGCCAGCAGCCGGGGTCCCACTAATGAAAAACTGTTTTTT
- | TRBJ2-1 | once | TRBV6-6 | CASKTLRKGEDEQFF | TGTGCCAGCAAAACCCTTCGGAAGGGGGAGGATGAGCAGTTCTTC
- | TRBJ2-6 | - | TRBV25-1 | CASRGGQPSSGANVLTF | TGTGCCAGCAGGGGGGGACAACCCAGCTCTGGGGCCAACGTCCTGACTTTC
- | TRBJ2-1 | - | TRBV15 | CATSRGARNEQFF | TGTGCCACCAGCAGGGGAGCGCGCAATGAGCAGTTCTTC
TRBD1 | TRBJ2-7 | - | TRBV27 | CASSERTGGPYEQYF | TGTGCCAGCAGCGAACGGACAGGGGGACCCTACGAGCAGTACTTC
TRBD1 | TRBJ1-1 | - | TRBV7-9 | CAGSQGDTEAFF | TGTGCCGGGTCACAGGGGGACACTGAAGCTTTCTTT
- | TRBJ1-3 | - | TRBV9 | CASSADLRRGIGNTIYF | TGTGCCAGCAGCGCTGACCTCCGAAGGGGTATCGGAAACACCATATATTTT
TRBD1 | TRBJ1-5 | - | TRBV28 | CASRGQGSSRGQPQHF | TGTGCCAGCAGAGGACAGGGGAGCTCACGGGGTCAGCCCCAGCATTTT
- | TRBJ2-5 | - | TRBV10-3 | CAISESWGTMETQYF | TGTGCCATCAGTGAGTCGTGGGGGACCATGGAGACCCAGTACTTC
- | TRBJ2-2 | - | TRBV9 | CASSVSRAGRRGTGELFF | TGTGCCAGCAGCGTCTCGAGGGCGGGACGGCGCGGCACCGGGGAGCTGTTTTTT
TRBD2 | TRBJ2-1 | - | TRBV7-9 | CAAGTASGRVYEQFF | TGTGCCGCGGGGACGGCTAGCGGGAGGGTCTATGAGCAGTTCTTC
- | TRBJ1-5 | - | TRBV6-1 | CASSEAVDSYSNQPQHF | TGTGCCAGCAGTGAAGCCGTGGACAGTTATAGCAATCAGCCCCAGCATTTT
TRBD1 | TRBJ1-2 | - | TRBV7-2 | CASSADRANYGYTF | TGTGCCAGCAGCGCGGACAGGGCTAACTATGGCTACACCTTC
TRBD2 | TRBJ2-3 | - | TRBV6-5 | CASSQLAGGVDTQYF | TGTGCCAGCAGCCAACTAGCGGGAGGAGTGGATACGCAGTATTTT
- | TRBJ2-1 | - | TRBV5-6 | CASSLGRAYNEQFF | TGTGCCAGCAGCTTGGGCAGGGCCTACAATGAGCAGTTCTTC
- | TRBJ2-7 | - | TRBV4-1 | CASSQKASYEQYF | TGCGCCAGCAGCCAAAAGGCCTCCTACGAGCAGTACTTC
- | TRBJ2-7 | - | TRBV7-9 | CASSLSALGDYEQYF | TGTGCCAGCAGCTTATCAGCGTTGGGAGACTACGAGCAGTACTTC
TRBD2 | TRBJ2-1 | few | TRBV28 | CASSFGLAGGIEQFF | TGTGCCAGCAGTTTTGGGCTAGCGGGAGGGATTGAGCAGTTCTTC
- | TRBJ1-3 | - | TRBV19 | CASSSTPGRGNTIYF | TGTGCCAGTAGTAGCACCCCGGGACGAGGAAACACCATATATTTT
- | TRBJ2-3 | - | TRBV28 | CASSLRLGTDTQYF | TGTGCCAGCAGTTTACGTTTGGGCACAGATACGCAGTATTTT
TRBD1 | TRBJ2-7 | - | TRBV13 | CASSYNRGYEQYF | TGTGCCAGCAGCTATAACAGGGGTTACGAGCAGTACTTC